This T cell receptor beta chain was captured by sequencing in a study of identical twins. Study-wide results and caveats: Where out-of-frame alpha sequences were twin-shared, they showed excess low generation probability.

On this clonotype itself: Antigen unknown.

Germline CDR1 is LNHDA and CDR2 is SQIVND (reference sequence). The CDR3 extends over 15 amino acids. Trimming cost V 6 bases and J 0 bases, with 12 bases left between them. TCRdb used MiXCR to reprocess the 5' RACE reads, holding one entry per CDR3 protein. Among 500,000 to 650,000 distinct CDR3 sequences listed, about 7.6% were seen once. This sample was shared with a second study, whose subject was yellow fever vaccine responses in identical twins. That source reports: Vaccine-induced T cell responses in twins were reportedly observed to appear partly convergent, partly personalized.

The sequence was collected from a woman between 18 and 29 years old in good health. The chain has TRBV19 and TRBJ2-1; a possible D gene is TRBD2 (7 bases). The sample consisted of PBMCs. This chain's CDR3 is CASRPGGLSYNEQFF. The DNA for the CDR3 is TGTGCCAGTAGACCGGGGGGCCTCTCCTACAATGAGCAGTTCTTC.